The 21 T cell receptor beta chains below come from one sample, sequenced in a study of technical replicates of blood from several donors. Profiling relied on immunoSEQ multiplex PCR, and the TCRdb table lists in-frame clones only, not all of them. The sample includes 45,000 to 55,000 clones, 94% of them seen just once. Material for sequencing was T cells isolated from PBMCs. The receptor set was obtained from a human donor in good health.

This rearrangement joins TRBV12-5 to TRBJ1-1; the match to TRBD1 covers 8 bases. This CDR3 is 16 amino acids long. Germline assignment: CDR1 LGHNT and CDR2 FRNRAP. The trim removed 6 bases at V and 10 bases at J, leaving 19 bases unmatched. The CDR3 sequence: CASGHLTGQGPPGAFF. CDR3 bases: TGTGCTAGTGGACATTTAACAGGACAGGGCCCCCCGGGAGCTTTCTTT.

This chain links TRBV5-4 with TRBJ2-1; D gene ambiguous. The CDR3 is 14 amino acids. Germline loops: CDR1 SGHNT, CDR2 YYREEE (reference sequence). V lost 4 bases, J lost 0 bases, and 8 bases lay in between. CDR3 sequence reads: CASSAASSYNEQFF. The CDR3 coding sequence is TGTGCCAGCAGCGCGGCTAGCTCCTACAATGAGCAGTTCTTC.

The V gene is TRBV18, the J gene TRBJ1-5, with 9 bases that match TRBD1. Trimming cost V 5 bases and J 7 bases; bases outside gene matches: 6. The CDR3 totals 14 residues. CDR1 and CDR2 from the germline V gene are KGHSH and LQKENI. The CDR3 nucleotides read TGTGCCAGCTCAACACGGACAGGGGACCAGCCCCAGCATTTT. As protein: CASSTRTGDQPQHF. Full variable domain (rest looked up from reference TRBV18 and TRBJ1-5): NAGVMQNPRHLVRRRGQEARLRCSPMKGHSHVYWYRQLPEEGLKFMVYLQKENIIDESGMPKERFSAEFPKEGPSILRIQQVVRGDSAAYFCASSTRTGDQPQHFGDGTRLSIL.

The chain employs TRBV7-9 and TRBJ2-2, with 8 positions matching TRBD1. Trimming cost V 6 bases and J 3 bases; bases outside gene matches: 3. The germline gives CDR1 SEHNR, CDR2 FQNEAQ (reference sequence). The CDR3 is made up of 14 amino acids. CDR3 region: CASRTDRDTGELFF. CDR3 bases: TGTGCCAGCAGGACGGACAGGGACACCGGGGAGCTGTTTTTT.

CDR3 coding DNA: TGTGCCAGCAGCATACCCGGGGGGACTAGCACAGATACGCAGTATTTT. This translates into CASSIPGGTSTDTQYF. The gene calls are TRBV11-1 and TRBJ2-3, with 7 positions matching TRBD2. From germline, CDR1 is SGHAT and CDR2 FQDESV (reference sequence). The CDR3 spans 16 residues. Trimming removed 5 bases from V and 0 bases from J; junction bases left unmatched: 8. Filled out from reference TRBV11-1 and TRBJ2-3, the complete variable domain reads EAEVAQSPRYKITEKSQAVAFWCDPISGHATLYWYRQILGQGPELLVQFQDESVVDDSQLPKDRFSAERLKGVDSTLKIQPAELGDSAMYLCASSIPGGTSTDTQYFGPGTRLTVL.

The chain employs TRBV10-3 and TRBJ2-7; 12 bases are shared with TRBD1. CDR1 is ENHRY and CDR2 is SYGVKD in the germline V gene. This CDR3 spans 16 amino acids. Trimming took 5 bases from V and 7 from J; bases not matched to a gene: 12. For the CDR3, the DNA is TGTGCCATCAGTACTGGTAGGGGACAGGGGGCTTTAGAGCAGTACTTC. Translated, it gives CAISTGRGQGALEQYF.

Here the CDR3 DNA reads TGTGCCAGCAGCCTCACGATGCAAACAGGGCGGGGGGGCTACACCTTC. Its translation: CASSLTMQTGRGGYTF. The chain is built from TRBV11-2 and TRBJ1-2, with D tentatively TRBD1 (6 bases). CDR1 is SGHAT, CDR2 FQNNGV, per germline. Trimming removed 5 bases from V and 8 bases from J, with 24 bases in between. The CDR3 loop spans 16 amino acids.

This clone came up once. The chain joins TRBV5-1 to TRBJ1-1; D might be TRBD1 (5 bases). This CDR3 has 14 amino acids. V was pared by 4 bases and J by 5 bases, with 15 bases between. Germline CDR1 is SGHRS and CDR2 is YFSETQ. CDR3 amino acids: CASSPEAGWTEAFF. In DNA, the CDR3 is TGCGCCAGCAGCCCCGAGGCAGGGTGGACTGAAGCTTTCTTT.

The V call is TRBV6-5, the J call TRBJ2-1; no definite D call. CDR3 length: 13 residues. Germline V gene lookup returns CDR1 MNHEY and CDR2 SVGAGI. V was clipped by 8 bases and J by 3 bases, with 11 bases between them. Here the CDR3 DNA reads TGTGCCAGCCTGAGTGTTAACTACAATGAGCAGTTCTTC. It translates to CASLSVNYNEQFF.

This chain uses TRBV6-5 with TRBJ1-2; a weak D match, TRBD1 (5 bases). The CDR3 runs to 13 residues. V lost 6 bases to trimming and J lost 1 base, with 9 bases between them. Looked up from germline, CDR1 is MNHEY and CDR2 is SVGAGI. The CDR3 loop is CASRPDSNYGYTF. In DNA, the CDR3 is TGTGCCAGCAGACCCGACAGTAACTATGGCTACACCTTC.

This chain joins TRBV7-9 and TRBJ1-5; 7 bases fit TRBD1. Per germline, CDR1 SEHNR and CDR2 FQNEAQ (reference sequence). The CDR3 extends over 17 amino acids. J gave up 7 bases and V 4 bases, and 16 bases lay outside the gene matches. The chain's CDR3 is CASSSETVRDSGQPQHF. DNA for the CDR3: TGTGCCAGCAGCTCGGAGACTGTCCGGGACAGTGGACAGCCCCAGCATTTT.

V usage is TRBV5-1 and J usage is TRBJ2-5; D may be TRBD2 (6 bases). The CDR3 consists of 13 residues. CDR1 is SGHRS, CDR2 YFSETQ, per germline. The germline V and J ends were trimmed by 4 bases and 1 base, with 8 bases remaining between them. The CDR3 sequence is CASSRGIQETQYF. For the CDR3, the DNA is TGCGCCAGCAGCCGCGGGATCCAAGAGACCCAGTACTTC.

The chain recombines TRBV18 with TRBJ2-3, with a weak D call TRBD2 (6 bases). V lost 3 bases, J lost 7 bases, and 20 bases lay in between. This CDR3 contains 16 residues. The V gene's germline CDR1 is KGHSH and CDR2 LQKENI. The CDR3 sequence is CASSPVTGELGNTQYF. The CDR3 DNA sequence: TGTGCCAGCTCACCCGTTACGGGGGAGCTAGGGAATACGCAGTATTTT.

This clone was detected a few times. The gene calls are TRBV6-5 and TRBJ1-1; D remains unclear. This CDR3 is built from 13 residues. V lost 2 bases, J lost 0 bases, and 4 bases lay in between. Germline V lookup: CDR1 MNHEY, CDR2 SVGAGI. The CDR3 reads CASSYAMNTEAFF. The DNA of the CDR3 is TGTGCCAGCAGTTACGCGATGAACACTGAAGCTTTCTTT.

The CDR3 nucleotides are TGTGCCAGCAGTTTGGGGACAGCCCAAGAGACCCAGTACTTC. Translated: CASSLGTAQETQYF. This chain joins TRBV28 and TRBJ2-5; the match to TRBD1 covers 7 bases. V shed 3 bases and J 1 base; nucleotides not matched to a gene: 2. Germline V gene sequence: CDR1 MDHEN, CDR2 SYDVKM. CDR3 length: 14 amino acids.

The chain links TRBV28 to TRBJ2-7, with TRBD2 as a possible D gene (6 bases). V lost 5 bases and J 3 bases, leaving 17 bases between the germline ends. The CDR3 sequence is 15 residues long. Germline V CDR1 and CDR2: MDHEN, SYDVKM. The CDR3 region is CASSIPLRDGYEQYF. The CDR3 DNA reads TGTGCCAGCAGTATCCCTTTGCGGGACGGCTACGAGCAGTACTTC.

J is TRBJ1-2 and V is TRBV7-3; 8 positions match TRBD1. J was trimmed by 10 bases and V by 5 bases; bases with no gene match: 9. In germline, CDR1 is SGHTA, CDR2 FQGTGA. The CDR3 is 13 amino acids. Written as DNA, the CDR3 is TGTGCCAGCAGCGCAACAGGGGGTCGCGACTACACCTTC. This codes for CASSATGGRDYTF.

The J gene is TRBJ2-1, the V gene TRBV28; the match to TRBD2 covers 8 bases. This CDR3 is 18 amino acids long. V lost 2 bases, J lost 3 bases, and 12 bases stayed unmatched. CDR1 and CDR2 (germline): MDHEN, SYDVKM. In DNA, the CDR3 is TGTGCCAGCAGTTTACCAGCGGGGGAAACCGAGGGCTACAATGAGCAGTTCTTC. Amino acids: CASSLPAGETEGYNEQFF.

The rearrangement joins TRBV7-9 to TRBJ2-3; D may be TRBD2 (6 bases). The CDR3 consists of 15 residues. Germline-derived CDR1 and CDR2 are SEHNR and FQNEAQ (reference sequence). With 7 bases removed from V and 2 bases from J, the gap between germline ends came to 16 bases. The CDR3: CASTLGGTTTDTQYF. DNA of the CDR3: TGTGCCAGCACCCTGGGGGGAACCACCACAGATACGCAGTATTTT.

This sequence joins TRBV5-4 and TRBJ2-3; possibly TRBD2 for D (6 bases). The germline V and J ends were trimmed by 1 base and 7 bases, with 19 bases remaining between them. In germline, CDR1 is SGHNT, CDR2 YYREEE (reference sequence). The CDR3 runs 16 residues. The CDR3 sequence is CASSLSRDSLQYTQYF. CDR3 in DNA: TGTGCCAGCAGCTTGTCCCGGGACTCACTACAATATACGCAGTATTTT.

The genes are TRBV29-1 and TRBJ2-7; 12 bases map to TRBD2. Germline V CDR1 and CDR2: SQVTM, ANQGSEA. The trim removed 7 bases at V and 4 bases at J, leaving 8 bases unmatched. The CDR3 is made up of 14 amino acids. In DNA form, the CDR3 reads TGCAGCGCATGGACTAGCGGGAAACCGTACGAGCAGTACTTC. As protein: CSAWTSGKPYEQYF.